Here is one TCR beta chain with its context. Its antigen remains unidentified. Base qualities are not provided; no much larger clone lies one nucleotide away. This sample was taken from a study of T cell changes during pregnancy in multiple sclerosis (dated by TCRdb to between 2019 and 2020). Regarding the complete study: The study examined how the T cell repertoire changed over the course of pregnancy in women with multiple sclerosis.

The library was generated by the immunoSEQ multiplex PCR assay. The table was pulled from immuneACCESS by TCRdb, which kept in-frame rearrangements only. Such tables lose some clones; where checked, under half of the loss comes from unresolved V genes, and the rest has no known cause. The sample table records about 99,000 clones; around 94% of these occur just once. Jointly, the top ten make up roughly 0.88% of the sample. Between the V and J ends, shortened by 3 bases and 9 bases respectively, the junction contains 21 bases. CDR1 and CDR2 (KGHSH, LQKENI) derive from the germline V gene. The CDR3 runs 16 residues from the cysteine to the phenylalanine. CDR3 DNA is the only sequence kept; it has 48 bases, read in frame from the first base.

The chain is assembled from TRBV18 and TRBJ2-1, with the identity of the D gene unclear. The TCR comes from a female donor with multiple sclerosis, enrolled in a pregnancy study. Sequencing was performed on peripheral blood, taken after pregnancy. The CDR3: CASSPPSTPRSGEQFF. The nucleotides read TGTGCCAGCTCACCCCCCTCAACTCCGAGATCGGGTGAGCAGTTCTTC. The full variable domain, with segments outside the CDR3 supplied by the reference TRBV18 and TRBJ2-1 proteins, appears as NAGVMQNPRHLVRRRGQEARLRCSPMKGHSHVYWYRQLPEEGLKFMVYLQKENIIDESGMPKERFSAEFPKEGPSILRIQQVVRGDSAAYFCASSPPSTPRSGEQFFGPGTRLTVL.